The 29 T cell receptor beta chains reported below all come from one sample, sequenced in a study of T-cell reconstitution after alpha-beta-depleted transplantation in children. Researchers prepared the TCRbeta library using unique molecular identifiers, the study reports. TCRdb redid the calling of the PCR reads with MiXCR, one entry per CDR3 protein. The sample lists some 200,000 distinct CDR3 sequences, approximately 11% occurring once. Sequencing was performed on PBMCs, taken before TCRalphabeta/CD19-depleted stem cell transplant. The receptors originated from a child less than two years old with acute myeloid leukemia, due to receive a stem cell transplant.

This clonotype was seen at least ten times. The rearrangement joins TRBV11-2 to TRBJ2-1; 13 positions match TRBD2. The CDR3 consists of 18 residues. CDR1 and CDR2 from the germline V gene are SGHAT and FQNNGV. V trimming: 3 bases; J trimming: 4 bases; junction bases outside the gene matches: 9. Here the CDR3 DNA reads TGTGCCAGCAGCTTCGGCCTACCGGGACTAGCGGGGTACAATGAGCAGTTCTTC. Its translation: CASSFGLPGLAGYNEQFF.

This clonotype was picked up many times. The CDR3 region has the DNA TGCAGTGCTAGAGACCCGGGGACAGGGAGCAATCAGCCCCAGCATTTT. Its protein product is CSARDPGTGSNQPQHF. This chain links TRBV20-1 with TRBJ1-5; TRBD1 agrees at 9 bases. With V trimmed by 0 bases and J by 1 base, 4 bases remained unmatched. The CDR3 is 16 residues long. Per germline, CDR1 DFQATT and CDR2 SNEGSKA (reference sequence).

This clonotype appeared many times. V gene TRBV29-1 combines with J gene TRBJ1-1; perhaps TRBD1 as D (6 bases). The CDR3 is 14 amino acids. CDR1 SQVTM and CDR2 ANQGSEA come from the germline V gene. The CDR3 loop is CSLEHGGVVTEAFF. The CDR3 DNA sequence: TGCAGTCTTGAACATGGGGGCGTTGTCACTGAAGCTTTCTTT.

This clonotype was detected ten times or more. The V call is TRBV5-1, the J call TRBJ2-7; TRBD2 matches at 7 bases. V was pared by 1 base and J by 0 bases, with 7 bases of the junction left unmatched. The germline CDR1 and CDR2 sequences are SGHRS and YFSETQ. The CDR3 has 16 residues. The CDR3 spells CASSLSQGGSSYEQYF. The CDR3 DNA reads TGCGCCAGCAGCTTGTCGCAGGGCGGGAGCTCCTACGAGCAGTACTTC.

This clonotype was picked up many times. This rearrangement joins TRBV20-1 to TRBJ2-7, with 10 bases matching TRBD1. This CDR3 is built from 12 residues. Germline values: CDR1 DFQATT, CDR2 SNEGSKA (reference sequence). CDR3 in amino acids: CSVGGQGYEQYF. The CDR3 DNA reads TGCAGCGTCGGGGGACAGGGGTACGAGCAGTACTTC.

Many counts were recorded for this clonotype. The V call is TRBV7-9, the J call TRBJ2-1; D is ambiguous. Trimming removed 2 bases at V and 1 base at J, with 6 bases between. Germline lookup yields CDR1 SEHNR and CDR2 FQNEAQ (reference sequence). CDR3 length equals 14 residues. CDR3 in DNA: TGTGCCAGCAGCTTAACGATTTCCTACAATGAGCAGTTCTTC. Amino acids: CASSLTISYNEQFF.

This clonotype was picked up many times. A read error is possible here, since a much larger clone lies one base away. The chain carries TRBV11-2 and TRBJ2-1; D is unresolved. V was trimmed by 2 bases and J by 7 bases, leaving 3 bases between them. Germline V lookup: CDR1 SGHAT, CDR2 FQNNGV. The CDR3 is made up of 11 amino acids. The CDR3 DNA reads TGTGCCAGCAGCTTAAAGAATGAGCAGTTCTTC. Its translation: CASSLKNEQFF.

As DNA, the CDR3 is TGTGCCAGCAGTGACGACTTAGCGGGAAAAGAGACCCAGTACTTC. The encoded protein is CASSDDLAGKETQYF. This rearrangement joins TRBV6-1 to TRBJ2-5, with 8 bases fitting TRBD2. Germline CDR1 reads MNHNS; CDR2 reads SASEGT. V dropped 3 bases and J dropped 3; count of bases not matched to a gene: 6. The CDR3 loop spans 15 amino acids.

This clonotype occurred a few times. The rearrangement joins TRBV6-5 to TRBJ1-3, with a possible D match to TRBD1 (6 bases). The germline gives CDR1 MNHEY, CDR2 SVGAGI. The V end lost 6 bases, the J end lost 0 bases, and 12 bases lay between the germline ends. This CDR3 has 15 amino acids. DNA for the CDR3: TGTGCCAGCAGATCTCTAGGGGGCTCTGGAAACACCATATATTTT. Translation gives CASRSLGGSGNTIYF.

This clonotype was seen a handful of times. The chain recombines TRBV5-4 with TRBJ1-1; weak D call: TRBD1 (6 bases). The CDR3 spans 14 residues. CDR1 is SGHNT and CDR2 is YYREEE in the germline V gene (reference sequence). V was trimmed by 4 bases and J by 1 base, leaving 11 bases between them. The CDR3 spells CASSTQGWNTEAFF. CDR3 bases: TGTGCCAGCAGCACGCAGGGGTGGAACACTGAAGCTTTCTTT.

Of note for this clonotype: Its ends do not fully match the called genes, so a read error is possible. The V call is TRBV12-3 or TRBV12-4, the J call TRBJ2-5; D is ambiguous. There are 11 residues in the CDR3. The CDR3 region is CACSTQDTQYF. The CDR3 DNA follows: TGTGCCTGCAGTACTCAAGACACCCAGTACTTC.

This clonotype was found many times. V usage is TRBV18 and J usage is TRBJ2-5; 8 bases agree with TRBD2. J was trimmed by 1 base and V by 1 base; bases with no gene match: 11. This CDR3 has 18 amino acids. Per germline, CDR1 KGHSH and CDR2 LQKENI. CDR3 residues: CASSPQGASGGRQETQYF. CDR3 DNA sequence: TGTGCCAGCTCACCACAAGGGGCATCGGGAGGGCGCCAAGAGACCCAGTACTTC.

In this sample, this clonotype turned up many times. This chain uses TRBV20-1 with TRBJ2-3, with D perhaps TRBD2 (5 bases). Germline loops: CDR1 DFQATT, CDR2 SNEGSKA (reference sequence). Trimming left V 7 bases short and J 5 bases short, with 10 bases between. The CDR3 is 11 amino acids. The CDR3 DNA reads TGCAGTGAACTAGTGGGAGATACGCAGTATTTT. As protein: CSELVGDTQYF.

This clonotype was detected ten times or more. The chain couples TRBV28 to TRBJ1-5, with D perhaps TRBD1 (6 bases). Trimming took 6 bases from V and 7 from J, leaving 10 bases between them. This CDR3 region has 12 residues. Germline V lookup: CDR1 MDHEN, CDR2 SYDVKM. The CDR3 DNA follows: TGTGCCAGCAGGACAGGAAGGCAGCCCCAGCATTTT. Its translation: CASRTGRQPQHF.

This clonotype was seen at least ten times. The chain recombines TRBV5-1 with TRBJ2-2; 9 bases agree with TRBD1. V was clipped by 3 bases and J by 4 bases; unmatched bases: 4. This CDR3 is 15 amino acids long. Germline V CDR1 and CDR2: SGHRS, YFSETQ. The CDR3, as DNA: TGCGCCAGCAGCTGGGGGACAGGGCCCACCGGGGAGCTGTTTTTT. This gives the protein CASSWGTGPTGELFF.

In this sample, this clonotype turned up many times. CDR3 in amino acids: CASKNRDRVYEQYF. The CDR3 DNA reads as TGTGCCAGCAAAAACCGGGACAGGGTCTACGAGCAGTACTTC. V gene TRBV6-1 combines with J gene TRBJ2-7, with 9 bases that match TRBD1. CDR1 MNHNS and CDR2 SASEGT come from the germline V gene. V was pared by 7 bases and J by 3 bases, with 7 bases of the junction left unmatched. The CDR3 contains 14 residues.

This clonotype was counted at least ten times. The rearrangement joins TRBV12-3 or TRBV12-4 to TRBJ2-3, with TRBD2 matching 15 bases. The CDR3 contains 15 residues. The junction had 3 bases not matched to a gene; V was cut back by 4 bases and J by 7 bases. For the CDR3, the DNA is TGTGCCAGCAGTTGGACTAGCGGGAGGGCGAATACGCAGTATTTT. Protein product: CASSWTSGRANTQYF.

This clonotype was counted at least ten times. The chain employs TRBV7-2 and TRBJ1-2; 8 bases fit TRBD1. The CDR3 spans 13 residues. Germline CDR1 is SGHTA and CDR2 is FQGNSA. V lost 3 bases to trimming and J lost 8 bases; unmatched junction nucleotides: 5. The CDR3 DNA is TGTGCCAGCAGCTTGACAGGGGTCCGGGGCTACACCTTC. Encoded protein: CASSLTGVRGYTF.

This clonotype appeared many times. The V and J genes are TRBV12-3 or TRBV12-4 and TRBJ2-7, with D perhaps matching TRBD2 (6 bases). This CDR3 has 11 residues. Trimming cost V 8 bases and J 2 bases, with 7 bases left between them. This CDR3 is CASGRTYEQYF. CDR3 bases: TGTGCCAGCGGGAGGACCTACGAGCAGTACTTC.

This clonotype has a count of ten or more. The chain employs TRBV20-1 and TRBJ2-1, with unresolved D. From germline, CDR1 is DFQATT and CDR2 SNEGSKA (reference sequence). This CDR3 contains 13 residues. The V end was cut by 0 bases, the J end by 2 bases, with 5 bases between. In nucleotides, the CDR3 is TGCAGTGCTAGAGATGGCACCTACAATGAGCAGTTCTTC. Its translation is CSARDGTYNEQFF.

The CDR3 bases are TGCGCCAGCAGTCAATCTAAGGCAGGGAACACCGGGGAGCTGTTTTTT. Protein sequence: CASSQSKAGNTGELFF. V is TRBV23-1 and J is TRBJ2-2; no definite D call. TRBV23-1 qualifies as an ORF whose function is uncertain. Between the trimmed V and J ends, which lost 0 bases and 1 base, there was a span of 9 bases. The CDR3 runs 16 residues.

This clonotype was counted ten times or more. V usage is TRBV6-2 or TRBV6-3 and J usage is TRBJ1-2; D is undetermined. The germline V gene has CDR1 MNHEY and CDR2 SVGEGT. V was pared by 4 bases and J by 8 bases, with 8 bases between. The CDR3 has 11 amino acids. In DNA form, the CDR3 reads TGTGCCAGCAGTTTGATAGGAGGCTACACCTTC. Encoded protein: CASSLIGGYTF.

This clonotype was detected many times. The rearrangement links TRBV20-1 to TRBJ2-5; a possible D gene is TRBD1 (5 bases). CDR3 size: 13 residues. CDR1 and CDR2 (germline): DFQATT, SNEGSKA (reference sequence). Trimming shortened V by 5 bases and J by 3 bases, and 13 bases separated the two germline ends. CDR3 in amino acids: CSAPEAGKETQYF. The DNA of the CDR3 is TGCAGTGCTCCCGAGGCAGGGAAAGAGACCCAGTACTTC.

The chain combines TRBV27 with TRBJ2-7; D not resolved. The CDR3 extends over 16 amino acids. Germline CDR1 reads MNHEY; CDR2 reads SMNVEV (reference sequence). V was pared by 5 bases and J by 3 bases, with 20 bases between. As DNA, the CDR3 is TGTGCCAGCAGTAGCTTAGTCCAACCCGCCCGCTACGAGCAGTACTTC. As protein: CASSSLVQPARYEQYF.

This clonotype was observed at least ten times. This rearrangement joins TRBV20-1 to TRBJ2-1, with 9 bases lining up with TRBD2. CDR1 is DFQATT and CDR2 is SNEGSKA in the germline V gene (reference sequence). The CDR3 covers 14 residues. Germline trimming cut 5 bases from V and 1 base from J; bases unmatched to any gene: 3. CDR3 loop: CSAHSGSSYNEQFF. CDR3 sequence (DNA): TGCAGTGCTCATAGCGGGAGTTCCTACAATGAGCAGTTCTTC.

This clonotype was detected many times. The CDR3 DNA sequence: TGTGCCATCAGTGTGAGTGAGGGGAACACCGGGGAGCTGTTTTTT. It translates to CAISVSEGNTGELFF. The chain has TRBV10-3 and TRBJ2-2, with D tentatively TRBD2 (5 bases). Trimming took off 4 bases at V and 1 base at J, with 10 bases between the two ends. Per the germline V gene, CDR1 is ENHRY and CDR2 is SYGVKD. There are 15 residues in the CDR3.

This clonotype was recorded at least ten times. The chain uses TRBV12-3 or TRBV12-4 and TRBJ2-1; D is undetermined. CDR3 length equals 15 residues. The ends were cut back, 1 base at V and 4 bases at J, with 11 bases in the middle. CDR3 residues: CASSLGLRTYNEQFF. The CDR3 bases are TGTGCCAGCAGTTTAGGCCTTCGCACGTACAATGAGCAGTTCTTC.

This clonotype has at least ten counts. The J gene is TRBJ1-1, the V gene TRBV5-1; weak D call: TRBD1 (5 bases). The germline CDR1 and CDR2 sequences are SGHRS and YFSETQ. V lost 2 bases and J lost 0, with 8 bases in between. The CDR3 runs 14 residues. The CDR3 protein is CASSLRQMNTEAFF. In DNA form, the CDR3 reads TGCGCCAGCAGCTTACGACAGATGAACACTGAAGCTTTCTTT.

A few counts support this clonotype. The genes are TRBV20-1 and TRBJ1-2, with no clear D. The ends were cut back, 3 bases at V and 3 bases at J, with 11 bases in the middle. Germline CDR1 DFQATT, CDR2 SNEGSKA (reference sequence). The CDR3 is 13 residues long. The CDR3 loop is CSASSETYYGYTF. The CDR3 DNA reads TGCAGTGCTAGTTCCGAGACTTACTATGGCTACACCTTC.